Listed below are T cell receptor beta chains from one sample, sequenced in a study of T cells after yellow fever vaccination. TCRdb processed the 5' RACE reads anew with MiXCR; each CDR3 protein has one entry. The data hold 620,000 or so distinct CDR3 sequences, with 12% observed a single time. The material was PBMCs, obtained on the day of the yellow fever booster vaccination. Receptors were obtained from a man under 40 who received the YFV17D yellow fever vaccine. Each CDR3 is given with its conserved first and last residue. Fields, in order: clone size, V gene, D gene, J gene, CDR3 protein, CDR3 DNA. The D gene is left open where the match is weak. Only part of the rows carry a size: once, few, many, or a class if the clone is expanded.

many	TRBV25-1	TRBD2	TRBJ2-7	CASSDSGVSSYEQYF	TGTGCCAGCAGTGATAGCGGGGTAAGCTCCTACGAGCAGTACTTC
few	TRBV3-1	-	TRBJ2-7	CASSQRLWASYEQYF	TGTGCCAGCAGTCAGAGGCTCTGGGCCTCCTACGAGCAGTACTTC
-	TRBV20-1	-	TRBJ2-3	CSPTGTGTDTQYF	TGCAGTCCGACAGGGACTGGCACAGATACGCAGTATTTT
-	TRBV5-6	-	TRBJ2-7	CASSLVSGMYEQYF	TGTGCCAGCAGCTTGGTGTCAGGGATGTACGAGCAGTACTTC
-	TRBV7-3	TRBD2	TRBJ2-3	CASSQTSATDTQYF	TGTGCCAGCAGCCAGACTAGCGCCACAGATACGCAGTATTTT
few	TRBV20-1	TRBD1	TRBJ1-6	CSAGQGGGNSPLHF	TGCAGTGCTGGTCAGGGGGGCGGGAATTCACCCCTCCACTTT
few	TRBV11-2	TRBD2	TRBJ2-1	CASSFTSGSFSEQFF	TGTGCCAGCAGCTTTACTAGCGGGAGTTTTAGTGAGCAGTTCTTC
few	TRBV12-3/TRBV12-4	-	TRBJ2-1	CASSQARKNEQFF	TGTGCCAGCAGCCAGGCACGGAAAAATGAGCAGTTCTTC
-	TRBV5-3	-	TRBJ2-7	CARSLVTGAYEQYF	TGTGCCAGAAGCTTGGTGACGGGCGCCTACGAGCAGTACTTC
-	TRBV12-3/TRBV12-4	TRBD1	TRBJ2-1	CASSPDRVSYNEQFF	TGTGCCAGCAGCCCAGACAGGGTTTCCTACAATGAGCAGTTCTTC
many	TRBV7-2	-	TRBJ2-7	CASSPGEGPYEQYF	TGTGCCAGCAGCCCTGGGGAAGGGCCCTACGAGCAGTACTTC
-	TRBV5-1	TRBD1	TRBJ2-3	CASSRSTGTDTQYF	TGCGCCAGCAGCCGATCGACAGGGACAGATACGCAGTATTTT
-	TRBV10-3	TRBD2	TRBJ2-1	CAISAEGLEVSEQFF	TGTGCCATCAGTGCAGAGGGACTAGAAGTCAGTGAGCAGTTCTTC
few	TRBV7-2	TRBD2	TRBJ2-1	CASSRAIRRGNEQFF	TGTGCCAGCAGCCGAGCTATCCGGCGGGGGAATGAGCAGTTCTTC
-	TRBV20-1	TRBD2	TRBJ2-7	CSATGTSGTREQYF	TGCAGTGCTACCGGGACTAGCGGGACCCGAGAGCAGTACTTC
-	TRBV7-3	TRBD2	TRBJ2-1	CASSSELAGGYNEQFF	TGTGCCAGCAGCTCAGAACTAGCGGGAGGCTACAATGAGCAGTTCTTC
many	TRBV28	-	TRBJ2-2	CASRKRTAGDTGELFF	TGTGCCAGCAGGAAAAGGACAGCCGGGGACACCGGGGAGCTGTTTTTT
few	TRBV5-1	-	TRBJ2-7	CASSGYTGGEQYF	TGCGCCAGCAGCGGTTACACAGGTGGGGAGCAGTACTTC
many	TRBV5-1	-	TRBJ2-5	CASSLGGSQETQYF	TGTGCCAGCAGCTTGGGTGGCAGCCAAGAGACCCAGTACTTC
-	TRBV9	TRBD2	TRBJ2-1	CASSAGAGLAGIDEQFF	TGTGCCAGCAGCGCCGGGGCGGGACTAGCGGGAATCGATGAGCAGTTCTTC
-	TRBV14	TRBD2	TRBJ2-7	CASSQASGLGSYEQYF	TGTGCCAGCAGCCAAGCTTCGGGACTAGGATCCTACGAGCAGTACTTC
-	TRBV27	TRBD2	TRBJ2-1	CASSLSVAGGPNEQFF	TGTGCCAGCAGTTTATCGGTAGCGGGAGGGCCTAATGAGCAGTTCTTC
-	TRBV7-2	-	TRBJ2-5	CASSLVRTEETQYF	TGTGCCAGCAGCTTAGTACGGACGGAAGAGACCCAGTACTTC
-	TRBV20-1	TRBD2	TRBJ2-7	CSARLAGSGLAGGGQYF	TGCAGTGCTAGACTCGCGGGGTCCGGACTAGCGGGAGGAGGGCAGTACTTC
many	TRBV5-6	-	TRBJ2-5	CASSFVGETQYF	TGTGCCAGCAGCTTTGTTGGGGAGACCCAGTACTTC
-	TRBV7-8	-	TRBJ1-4	CASTSPILTGSYEKLFF	TGTGCCAGCACCTCGCCAATTCTAACAGGGTCTTATGAAAAACTGTTTTTT
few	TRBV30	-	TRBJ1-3	CAWSVGGNTIYF	TGTGCCTGGAGTGTAGGCGGAAACACCATATATTTT
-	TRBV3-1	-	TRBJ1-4	CASSQDWAVEKLFF	TGTGCCAGCAGCCAAGATTGGGCAGTCGAAAAACTGTTTTTT
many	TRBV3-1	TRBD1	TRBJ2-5	CASSQEIVTGGKETQYF	TGTGCCAGCAGCCAAGAAATCGTGACAGGGGGGAAAGAGACCCAGTACTTC
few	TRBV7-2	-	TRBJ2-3	CASSLGSRDTQYF	TGTGCCAGCAGCTTAGGTAGTAGGGATACGCAGTATTTT
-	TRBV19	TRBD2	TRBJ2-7	CASSVGGDSEQYF	TGTGCCAGTTCGGTGGGAGGGGATTCCGAGCAGTACTTC
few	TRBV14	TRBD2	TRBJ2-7	CASSHRLAGRYEQYF	TGTGCCAGCAGCCACAGACTAGCGGGCCGCTACGAGCAGTACTTC
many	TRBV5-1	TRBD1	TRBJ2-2	CASSGTEYTGELFF	TGCGCCAGCAGCGGGACAGAGTACACCGGGGAGCTGTTTTTT
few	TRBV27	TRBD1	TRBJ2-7	CASTLNRDRATYEQYF	TGTGCCAGCACCCTGAATCGGGACAGGGCTACCTACGAGCAGTACTTC
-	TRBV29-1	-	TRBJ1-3	CSALTGNTIYF	TGCAGCGCCTTGACTGGAAACACCATATATTTT
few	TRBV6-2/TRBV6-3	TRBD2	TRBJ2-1	CASSSARTSGRAPGEQFF	TGTGCCAGCAGTTCCGCACGGACTAGCGGGAGGGCCCCGGGGGAGCAGTTCTTC
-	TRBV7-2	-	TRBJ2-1	CASSFSSGIPYNEQFF	TGTGCCAGCAGCTTCAGCAGCGGAATTCCCTACAATGAGCAGTTCTTC
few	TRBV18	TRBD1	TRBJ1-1	CASSPIRGQLEAFF	TGTGCCAGCTCACCAATAAGGGGGCAGCTCGAAGCTTTCTTT
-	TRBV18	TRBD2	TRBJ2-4	CASSPPSGVGKNIQYF	TGTGCCAGCTCACCACCAAGCGGGGTAGGGAAAAACATTCAGTACTTC
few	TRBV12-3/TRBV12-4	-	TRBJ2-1	CASSPLTRQFF	TGTGCCAGCAGTCCGTTGACAAGGCAGTTCTTC
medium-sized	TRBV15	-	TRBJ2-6	CATSRDQEGSSGANVLTF	TGTGCCACCAGCAGAGATCAAGAAGGTAGCTCTGGGGCCAACGTCCTGACTTTC
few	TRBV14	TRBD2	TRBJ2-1	CASSHGTSAYNEQFF	TGTGCCAGCAGCCACGGGACTAGCGCGTACAATGAGCAGTTCTTC
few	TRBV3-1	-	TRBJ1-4	CASSNRLATNEKLFF	TGTGCCAGCAGCAATCGACTAGCAACTAATGAAAAACTGTTTTTT
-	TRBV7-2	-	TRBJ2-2	CASSITGTNTGELFF	TGTGCCAGCAGCATCACCGGGACAAACACCGGGGAGCTGTTTTTT
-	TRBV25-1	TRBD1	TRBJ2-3	CASSLTGDWTDTQYF	TGTGCCAGCAGCCTGACAGGGGACTGGACAGATACGCAGTATTTT
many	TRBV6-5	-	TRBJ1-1	CASSQGGSAFF	TGTGCCAGCAGTCAGGGAGGTAGCGCTTTCTTT
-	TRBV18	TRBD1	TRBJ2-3	CASSPEARQGAYTQYF	TGTGCCAGCTCACCAGAGGCGAGACAGGGGGCTTATACGCAGTATTTT
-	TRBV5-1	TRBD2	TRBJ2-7	CASGGGGREYYYEQYF	TGCGCCAGCGGCGGAGGAGGGCGGGAGTACTATTACGAGCAGTACTTC
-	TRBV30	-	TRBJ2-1	CASPQQTEQFF	TGTGCCTCCCCTCAGCAGACTGAGCAGTTCTTC